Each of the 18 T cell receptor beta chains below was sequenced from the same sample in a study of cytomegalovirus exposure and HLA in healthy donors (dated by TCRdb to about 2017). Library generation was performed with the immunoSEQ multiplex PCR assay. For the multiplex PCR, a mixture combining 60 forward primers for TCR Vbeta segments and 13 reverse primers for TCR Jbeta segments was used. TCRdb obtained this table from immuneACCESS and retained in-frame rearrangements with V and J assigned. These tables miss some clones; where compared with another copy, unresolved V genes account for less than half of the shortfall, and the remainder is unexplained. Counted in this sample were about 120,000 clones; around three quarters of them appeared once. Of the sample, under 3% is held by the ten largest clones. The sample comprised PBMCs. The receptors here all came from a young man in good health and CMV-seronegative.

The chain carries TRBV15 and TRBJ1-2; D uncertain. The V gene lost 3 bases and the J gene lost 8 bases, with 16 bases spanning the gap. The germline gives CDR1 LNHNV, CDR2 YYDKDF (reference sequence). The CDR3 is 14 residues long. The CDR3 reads CATSSPAGLSGYTF. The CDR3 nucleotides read TGTGCCACCAGCAGTCCTGCGGGCTTGTCGGGCTACACCTTC.

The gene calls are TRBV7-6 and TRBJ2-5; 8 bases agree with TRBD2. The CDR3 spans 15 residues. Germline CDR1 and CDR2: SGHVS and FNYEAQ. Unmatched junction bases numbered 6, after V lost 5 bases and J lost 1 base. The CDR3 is CASSILLAAQETQYF. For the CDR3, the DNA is TGTGCCAGCAGCATACTACTAGCGGCCCAAGAGACCCAGTACTTC.

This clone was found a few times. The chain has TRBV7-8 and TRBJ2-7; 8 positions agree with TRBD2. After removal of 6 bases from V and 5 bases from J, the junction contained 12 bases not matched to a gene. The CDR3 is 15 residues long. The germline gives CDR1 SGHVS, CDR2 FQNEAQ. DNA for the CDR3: TGTGCCAGCAGTCTTAGACGGGGGGGAAGAGACGAGCAGTACTTC. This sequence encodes CASSLRRGGRDEQYF.

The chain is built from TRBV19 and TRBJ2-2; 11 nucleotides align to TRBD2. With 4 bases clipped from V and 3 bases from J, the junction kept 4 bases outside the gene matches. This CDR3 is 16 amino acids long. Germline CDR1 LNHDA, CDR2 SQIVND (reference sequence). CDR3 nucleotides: TGTGCCAGTAGTACTAGCGGGAGGTCCTACACCGGGGAGCTGTTTTTT. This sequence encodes CASSTSGRSYTGELFF. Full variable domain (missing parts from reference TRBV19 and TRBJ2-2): DGGITQSPKYLFRKEGQNVTLSCEQNLNHDAMYWYRQDPGQGLRLIYYSQIVNDFQKGDIAEGYSVSREKKESFPLTVTSAQKNPTAFYLCASSTSGRSYTGELFFGEGSRLTVL.

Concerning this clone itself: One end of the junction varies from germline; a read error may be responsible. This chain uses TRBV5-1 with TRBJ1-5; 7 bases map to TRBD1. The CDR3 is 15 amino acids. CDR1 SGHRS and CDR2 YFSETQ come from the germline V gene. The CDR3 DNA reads TGCGCCAGCAGCGAGGGACAGCCTAGCAATCAGCCCCAGAATTTT. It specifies CASSEGQPSNQPQNF.

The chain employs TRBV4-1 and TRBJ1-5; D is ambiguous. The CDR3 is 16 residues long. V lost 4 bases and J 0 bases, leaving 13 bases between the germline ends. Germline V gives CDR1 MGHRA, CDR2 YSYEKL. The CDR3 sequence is CASSLRTDFSNQPQHF. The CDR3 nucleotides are TGCGCCAGCAGCCTACGAACCGACTTTAGCAATCAGCCCCAGCATTTT.

The chain's CDR3 is CASIEQGFTDTQYF. In nucleotides, the CDR3 is TGTGCCAGCATTGAACAGGGTTTTACAGATACGCAGTATTTT. This chain connects TRBV28 to TRBJ2-3, with D perhaps TRBD1 (6 bases). This CDR3 spans 14 amino acids. V was pared by 7 bases and J by 3 bases, with 14 bases between. The V gene's germline CDR1 is MDHEN and CDR2 SYDVKM.

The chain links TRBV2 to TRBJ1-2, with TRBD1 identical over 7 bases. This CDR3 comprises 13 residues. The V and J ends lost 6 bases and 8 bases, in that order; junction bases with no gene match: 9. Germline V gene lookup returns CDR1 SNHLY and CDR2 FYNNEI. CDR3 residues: CASRSQGVNGYTF. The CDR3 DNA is TGTGCCAGCAGGTCTCAGGGGGTAAACGGCTACACCTTC.

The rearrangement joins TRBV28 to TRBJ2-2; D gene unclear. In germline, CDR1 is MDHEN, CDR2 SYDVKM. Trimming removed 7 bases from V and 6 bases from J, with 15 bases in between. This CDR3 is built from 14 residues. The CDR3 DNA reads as TGTGCCAGCACCGCTCGTGAGGTTCCCGGGGAGCTGTTTTTT. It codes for CASTAREVPGELFF.

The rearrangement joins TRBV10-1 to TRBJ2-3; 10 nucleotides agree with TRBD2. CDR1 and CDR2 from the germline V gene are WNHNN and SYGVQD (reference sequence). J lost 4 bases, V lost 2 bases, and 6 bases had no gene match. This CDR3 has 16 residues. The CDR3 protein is CASSEPSGRAPDTQYF. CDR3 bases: TGCGCCAGCAGTGAGCCCAGCGGGAGGGCCCCAGATACGCAGTATTTT.

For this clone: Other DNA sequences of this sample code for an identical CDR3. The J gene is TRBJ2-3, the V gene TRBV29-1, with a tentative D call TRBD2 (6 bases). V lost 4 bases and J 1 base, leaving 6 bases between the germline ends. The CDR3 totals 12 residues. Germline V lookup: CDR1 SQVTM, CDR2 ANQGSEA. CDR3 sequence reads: CSVVAGTDTQYF. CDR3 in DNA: TGCAGCGTTGTAGCGGGCACAGATACGCAGTATTTT.

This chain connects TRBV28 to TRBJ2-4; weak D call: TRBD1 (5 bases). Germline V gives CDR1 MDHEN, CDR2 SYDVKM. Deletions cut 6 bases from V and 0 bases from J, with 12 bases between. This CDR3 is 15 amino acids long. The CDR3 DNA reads TGTGCCAGCAGCCGACAGAATCTAGCCAAAAACATTCAGTACTTC. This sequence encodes CASSRQNLAKNIQYF.

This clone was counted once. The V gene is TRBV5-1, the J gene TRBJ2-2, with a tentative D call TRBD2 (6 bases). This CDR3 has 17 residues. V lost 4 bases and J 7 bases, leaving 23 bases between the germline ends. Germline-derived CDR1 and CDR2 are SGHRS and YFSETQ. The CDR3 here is CASSPRPRGREVGELFF. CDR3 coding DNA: TGCGCCAGCAGCCCCCGACCTCGTGGCAGGGAGGTCGGGGAGCTGTTTTTT.

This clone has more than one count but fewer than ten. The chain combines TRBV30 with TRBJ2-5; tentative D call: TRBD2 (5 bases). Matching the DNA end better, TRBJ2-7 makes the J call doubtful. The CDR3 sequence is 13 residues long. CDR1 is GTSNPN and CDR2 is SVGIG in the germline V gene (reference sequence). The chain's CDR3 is CAWSVTSSYEQYF. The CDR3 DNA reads TGTGCCTGGAGTGTAACTAGCTCCTACGAGCAGTACTTC.

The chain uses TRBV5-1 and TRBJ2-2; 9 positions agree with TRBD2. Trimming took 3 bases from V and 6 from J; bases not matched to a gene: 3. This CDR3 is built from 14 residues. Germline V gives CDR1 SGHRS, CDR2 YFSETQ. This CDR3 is CASSSGLAAGELFF. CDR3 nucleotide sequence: TGCGCCAGCAGCTCGGGACTAGCAGCCGGGGAGCTGTTTTTT.

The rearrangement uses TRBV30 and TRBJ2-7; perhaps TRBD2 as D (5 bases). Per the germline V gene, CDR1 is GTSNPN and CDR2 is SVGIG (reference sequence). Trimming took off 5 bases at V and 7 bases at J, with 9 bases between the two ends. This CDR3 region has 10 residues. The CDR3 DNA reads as TGTGCCTGGGGAAGGAGGGAGCAGTACTTC. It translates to CAWGRREQYF.

The CDR3 DNA sequence: TGTGCCAGCAGCTTAGTGGCCCTAGCGGGAGCCTACGAGCAGTACTTC. It yields the protein CASSLVALAGAYEQYF. J is TRBJ2-7 and V is TRBV7-8; 10 nucleotides match TRBD2. The CDR3 consists of 16 residues. The germline V gene encodes CDR1 SGHVS and CDR2 FQNEAQ. V shed 1 base and J 2 bases; nucleotides not matched to a gene: 5.

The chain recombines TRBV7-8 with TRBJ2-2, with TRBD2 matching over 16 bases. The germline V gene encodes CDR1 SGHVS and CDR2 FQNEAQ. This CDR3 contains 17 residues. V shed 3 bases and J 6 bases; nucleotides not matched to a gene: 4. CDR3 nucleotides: TGTGCCAGCAGCTTGACAGGGACTAGCGGGAGGGCCGGGGAGCTGTTTTTT. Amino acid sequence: CASSLTGTSGRAGELFF.